The sequence of this T cell receptor (beta chain) was determined in a study of blood T cell repertoires in COVID-19. Study details: Some COVID-19 samples were acute and others convalescent; all came from the United States, Italy and Spain. From T cells, B-cell-depleted T cells, or PBMCs came the material, which was cDNA or gDNA.

Original processing notes: It was from reference gene primer amplification that nucleated cell counts were estimated. Assay used: immunoSEQ multiplex PCR; TCRdb lists only in-frame clones, some missing. That table supplies the V and J calls and clone size; D and trimming were determined from the DNA. The sample shows about 190,000 clones, over 75% of them seen only once. Sequencing was carried out using peripheral blood. The clonotype was recovered from a woman at least 80 years old with active or convalescent COVID-19.

The CDR3 nucleotides read TGTGCCAGCAGTTCGATCGGGACAGGGGATGAAAAACTGTTTTTT. Amino acids: CASSSIGTGDEKLFF. The chain recombines TRBV28 with TRBJ1-4; 10 nucleotides line up with TRBD1. Looked up from germline, CDR1 is MDHEN and CDR2 is SYDVKM. The CDR3 spans 15 residues. Losses at the gene ends were 4 bases for V and 6 bases for J; bases not matched to a gene: 5.